A selection of T cell receptor beta chains follows, all from one sample in a study of control samples from healthy donors and cancer patients. Here immunoSEQ multiplex PCR was the method, and the copy in TCRdb shows in-frame clones only, minus some. The sample consists of approximately 120,000 clones, 90% of them appearing once. Sequencing input: blood. The receptors originated from a human donor in good health. The donor label of this sample is uncertain. The CDR3 runs from the conserved cysteine through the conserved F or W. A D gene is named only where the DNA matches it firmly. Rows give clone size only sometimes, using once, few, many, or a class for an expanded clone.

J gene: TRBJ2-3; V gene: TRBV3-1/TRBV3-2; D gene: TRBD2; clone size: once; CDR3 protein: CASQRGTTDTQYF; CDR3 DNA: TGTGCCAGCCAGCGGGGGACCACAGATACGCAGTATTTT
J gene: TRBJ2-7; V gene: TRBV30; D gene: .; clone size: .; CDR3 protein: CAWSVPRVGYEQYF; CDR3 DNA: TGTGCCTGGAGTGTACCCCGGGTGGGCTACGAGCAGTACTTC
J gene: TRBJ2-5; V gene: TRBV6-1; D gene: .; clone size: once; CDR3 protein: CASSEVKVGTQYF; CDR3 DNA: TGTGCCAGCAGTGAAGTAAAGGTGGGGACCCAGTACTTC
J gene: TRBJ1-1; V gene: TRBV14; D gene: .; clone size: once; CDR3 protein: CASSHNRERNTEAFF; CDR3 DNA: TGTGCCAGCAGCCACAACAGGGAGAGGAACACTGAAGCTTTCTTT
J gene: TRBJ1-2; V gene: TRBV27; D gene: .; clone size: .; CDR3 protein: CASQLQGWSGYTF; CDR3 DNA: TGTGCCAGCCAACTACAGGGTTGGTCTGGCTACACCTTC
J gene: TRBJ2-5; V gene: TRBV19; D gene: .; clone size: .; CDR3 protein: CASSIGDRNQETQYF; CDR3 DNA: TGTGCCAGTAGTATAGGAGACAGGAATCAAGAGACCCAGTACTTC
J gene: TRBJ2-3; V gene: TRBV14; D gene: .; clone size: once; CDR3 protein: CASSQDIFGADTQYF; CDR3 DNA: TGTGCCAGCAGCCAAGATATTTTTGGGGCAGATACGCAGTATTTT
J gene: TRBJ1-5; V gene: TRBV19; D gene: TRBD1; clone size: .; CDR3 protein: CATADRGARSNQPQHF; CDR3 DNA: TGTGCCACCGCAGACAGGGGGGCGCGTAGCAATCAGCCCCAGCATTTT
J gene: TRBJ2-6; V gene: TRBV3-1/TRBV3-2; D gene: .; clone size: .; CDR3 protein: CASSQDFGAGVYSGANVLTF; CDR3 DNA: TGTGCCAGCAGCCAAGATTTCGGGGCAGGGGTCTACTCTGGGGCCAACGTCCTGACTTTC
J gene: TRBJ1-3; V gene: TRBV2; D gene: TRBD1; clone size: .; CDR3 protein: CASRGQGSGNTIYF; CDR3 DNA: TGTGCCAGCAGGGGACAGGGCTCTGGAAACACCATATATTTT
J gene: TRBJ2-3; V gene: TRBV6-4; D gene: TRBD2; clone size: .; CDR3 protein: CASSREGGTDTQYF; CDR3 DNA: TGTGCCAGCAGTAGAGAGGGAGGGACAGATACGCAGTATTTT
J gene: TRBJ1-3; V gene: TRBV5-6; D gene: .; clone size: .; CDR3 protein: CASSLSSGNTIYF; CDR3 DNA: TGTGCCAGCAGCCTTAGCTCTGGAAACACCATATATTTT
J gene: TRBJ1-2; V gene: TRBV19; D gene: .; clone size: .; CDR3 protein: CASSIEEQAYGYTF; CDR3 DNA: TGTGCCAGTAGTATAGAAGAACAGGCCTATGGCTACACCTTC
J gene: TRBJ1-6; V gene: TRBV6-1; D gene: TRBD1; clone size: .; CDR3 protein: CASSEISGTGLNSPLHF; CDR3 DNA: TGTGCCAGCAGTGAAATTTCCGGGACAGGGCTGAATTCACCCCTCCACTTT
J gene: TRBJ2-5; V gene: TRBV10-2; D gene: .; clone size: .; CDR3 protein: CASSSPRQTQYF; CDR3 DNA: TGCGCCAGCAGTTCCCCCAGGCAGACCCAGTACTTC
J gene: TRBJ2-3; V gene: TRBV9; D gene: TRBD1; clone size: once; CDR3 protein: CASSGAGTGITDTQYF; CDR3 DNA: TGTGCCAGCAGCGGCGCCGGGACAGGAATCACAGATACGCAGTATTTT
J gene: TRBJ1-4; V gene: TRBV6-6; D gene: TRBD1; clone size: .; CDR3 protein: CASRRRRTTGAVYEKLFF; CDR3 DNA: TGTGCCAGCAGGCGAAGGAGAACGACAGGGGCTGTCTATGAAAAACTGTTTTTT
J gene: TRBJ1-1; V gene: TRBV20-1; D gene: .; clone size: .; CDR3 protein: CSASGGAAVAFF; CDR3 DNA: TGCAGTGCTAGTGGAGGGGCGGCCGTAGCTTTCTTT